The 17 T cell receptor beta chains presented below share a single source sample, sequenced in a study of T cells in women clearing cervical HPV infection. The repertoire was sequenced with immunoSEQ multiplex PCR; TCRdb's copy has only in-frame clones and lacks some. The sample has some 21,000 clones; the top ten hold 2% to 3%. The sequenced sample was blood buffy coat. The source of these receptors is a woman aged 18-70 years with a cervical HPV16 infection that either progressed to CIN3+ or cleared (not recorded which).

Comments on this clone: The read is 3 residues too short to cover the CDR3 end, so that end is filled in from the germline J gene. The V gene is TRBV5-1, the J gene TRBJ2-5, with D possibly matching TRBD1 (6 bases). Germline CDR1 SGHRS, CDR2 YFSETQ. This CDR3 is 13 amino acids long. Trimming pared 0 bases from V and 7 bases from J, leaving 10 bases between. The sequenced CDR3 bases are TGCGCCAGCAGCTTGGACAGGGCGGGGACC. Translating gives CASSLDRAGT. The entire CDR3 reads CASSLDRAGTQYF.

Comment on this clone: A read error may produce the germline difference seen at one junction end. The CDR3 is cut off 3 residues early in the read; its end comes from the germline J gene. The sample carries other DNA sequences with the same CDR3. The chain carries TRBV7-8 and TRBJ1-3; tentative D call: TRBD1 (6 bases). Germline V lookup: CDR1 SGHVS, CDR2 FQNEAQ. This CDR3 has 14 amino acids. The CDR3 region is CASRVGPQGNTIYF. The covered CDR3 bases are TGTGCCAGCAGAGTGGGGCCACAGGGAAACACA.

This CDR3 reads CASSLSGRAFETQYF. The part of the CDR3 DNA that was read is TGTGCCAGCAGCTTAAGCGGGAGGGCCTTTGAGACC. The chain couples TRBV11-3 to TRBJ2-5; 10 bases match TRBD2. The read is 3 residues too short to cover the CDR3 end, so that end is filled in from the germline J gene. The CDR3 extends over 15 amino acids. Trimming took 2 bases from V and 5 from J; bases not matched to a gene: 5. CDR1 and CDR2 from the germline V gene are SGHNT and YENEEA.

In the case of this clone: The read falls 3 residues short of the CDR3 end, and the missing part is taken from the germline J gene. J is TRBJ2-5 and V is TRBV20-1; 7 bases agree with TRBD1. The CDR3 is 14 residues long. V shed 1 base, J shed 3 bases, and the junction held 5 bases outside the gene matches. CDR1 DFQATT and CDR2 SNEGSKA come from the germline V gene (reference sequence). Here the CDR3 reads CSARGQGSKETQYF. CDR3 DNA, as far as it was read: TGCAGTGCTAGAGGACAGGGATCCAAAGAGACC.

As regards this clone: With the read ending 3 residues before the CDR3 end, the germline J gene is used to fill in that end. This chain connects TRBV19 to TRBJ1-6, with D tentatively TRBD1 (6 bases). V was trimmed by 7 bases and J by 7 bases, leaving 20 bases between them. The CDR3 runs to 16 residues. Germline-derived CDR1 and CDR2 are LNHDA and SQIVND (reference sequence). CDR3 residues: CASKKGDGQTNSPLHF. The sequenced CDR3 bases are TGTGCCAGTAAAAAAGGTGATGGACAGACGAATTCACCC.

A note on this clone: The read terminates 3 residues before the CDR3 end, so the remaining end is supplied by the germline J gene. The gene calls are TRBV14 and TRBJ2-7, with TRBD2 as a possible D gene (5 bases). This CDR3 has 14 residues. In germline, CDR1 is SGHDN, CDR2 FVKESK. Trimming cost V 4 bases and J 5 bases, with 15 bases left between them. The sequenced part of the CDR3 DNA is TGTGCCAGCAGCCGGGAGACCGTAGCGCACGAG. The encoded protein is CASSRETVAHE. The CDR3 in full is CASSRETVAHEQYF.

Regarding this clone: The read terminates 3 residues before the CDR3 end, so the remaining end is supplied by the germline J gene. V gene TRBV20-1 combines with J gene TRBJ2-3, with 9 bases aligning to TRBD2. This CDR3 comprises 17 residues. Germline CDR1 reads DFQATT; CDR2 reads SNEGSKA (reference sequence). The V gene end was trimmed by 5 bases and the J gene end by 2 bases; junction bases not matched to a gene: 14. The CDR3 region is CSASISGGPSDTDTQYF. Partial CDR3 DNA: TGCAGTGCTTCTATTAGCGGGGGTCCGTCCGACACAGATACG.

As for this clone: The read gets to within 3 residues of the CDR3 end, and the germline J gene fills in the rest. The rearrangement uses TRBV20-1 and TRBJ1-2; TRBD1 is a possible D gene (5 bases). Germline CDR1 and CDR2: DFQATT and SNEGSKA (reference sequence). This CDR3 region has 12 residues. The V gene lost 5 bases and the J gene lost 7 bases, with 14 bases spanning the gap. CDR3 bases read: TGCAGTGCTCACTACAGGCTCGGTGGC. It is translated as CSAHYRLGG. The complete CDR3 reads CSAHYRLGGYTF.

As regards this clone: The CDR3 goes on 3 residues after the read ends, and that part is filled in from the germline J gene. The chain employs TRBV2 and TRBJ2-3; unclear D gene. Germline values: CDR1 SNHLY, CDR2 FYNNEI. Trimming took off 6 bases at V and 5 bases at J, with 12 bases between the two ends. This CDR3 is 13 amino acids long. CDR3 DNA (partial): TGTGCCAGCAGGCTAGGTTCGGTAGATACG. Residues: CASRLGSVDT. The whole CDR3 protein is CASRLGSVDTQYF.

Note on this clone: The sequence runs out 3 residues before the end of the CDR3; the remainder is reconstructed from the germline J gene. V usage is TRBV5-1 and J usage is TRBJ2-5, with 8 positions matching TRBD1. With V trimmed by 4 bases and J by 1 base, 6 bases remained unmatched. Per the germline V gene, CDR1 is SGHRS and CDR2 is YFSETQ. The CDR3 spans 15 residues. Partial CDR3 DNA: TGCGCCAGCAGCCGGAGCAGGGGGCCCCAAGAGACC. It codes for CASSRSRGPQET. The CDR3, in full, reads CASSRSRGPQETQYF.

The sequenced CDR3 bases are TGTGCCAGCAGTTCCCGACAGAGGTCACCC. As protein: CASSSRQRSP. In full, the CDR3 is CASSSRQRSPLHF. The chain employs TRBV27 and TRBJ1-6, with D possibly TRBD1 on 5 matching bases. The CDR3 goes on 3 residues after the read ends, and that part is filled in from the germline J gene. Germline V lookup: CDR1 MNHEY, CDR2 SMNVEV (reference sequence). This CDR3 is 13 amino acids long. The V gene lost 4 bases and the J gene lost 10 bases, with 11 bases spanning the gap.

The CDR3 bases that were read are TGTGCCAGCAGTTCCAGGGGAAGCGACTACGAG. Protein sequence: CASSSRGSDYE. The whole CDR3 region reads CASSSRGSDYEQYF. The chain links TRBV28 to TRBJ2-7, with TRBD1 as a possible D gene (6 bases). The CDR3 end falls 3 residues outside the read, so it is completed with the germline J gene. Germline assignment: CDR1 MDHEN and CDR2 SYDVKM. This CDR3 is built from 14 residues. V was clipped by 4 bases and J by 3 bases, with 13 bases between them.

About this clone itself: The read ends 3 residues shy of where the CDR3 ends; the end is completed using the germline J gene. The chain joins TRBV20-1 to TRBJ2-7, with 8 bases lining up with TRBD2. The CDR3 totals 15 residues. Germline trimming cut 1 base from V and 6 bases from J; bases unmatched to any gene: 11. Per germline, CDR1 DFQATT and CDR2 SNEGSKA (reference sequence). The DNA read from the CDR3 is TGCAGTGCTAGAGCCTCGGGACTAGTTCTAGGCGAG. Protein product: CSARASGLVLGE. The whole CDR3 sequence reads CSARASGLVLGEQYF.

Note on this clone: The read comes to an end 3 residues before the CDR3 does, leaving the germline J gene to fill in the end. The rearrangement uses TRBV7-2 and TRBJ1-5; tentatively, D is TRBD1 (6 bases). The germline V gene has CDR1 SGHTA and CDR2 FQGNSA. CDR3 length: 15 residues. V was trimmed by 2 bases and J by 4 bases, leaving 12 bases between them. Partial CDR3 DNA: TGTGCCAGCAGCTTAACGGACAGTGAAAATCAGCCC. Its translation is CASSLTDSENQP. The CDR3 as a whole reads CASSLTDSENQPQHF.

Remarks on this clone: The CDR3 end lies 3 residues beyond the end of the read and is filled in from the germline J gene. The gene calls are TRBV19 and TRBJ2-3; 9 nucleotides align to TRBD1. Per the germline V gene, CDR1 is LNHDA and CDR2 is SQIVND (reference sequence). The CDR3 contains 13 residues. CDR3 DNA, as far as it was read: TGTGCCAGTAGTTCGACAGGGGGTCAGCCG. Amino acid sequence: CASSSTGGQP. The complete CDR3 sequence is CASSSTGGQPQYF.

Details on this clone: Coverage ceases 3 residues before the CDR3 finishes, and the germline J gene fills in the end. This chain joins TRBV7-9 and TRBJ2-5, with D tentatively TRBD2 (5 bases). CDR1 and CDR2 from the germline V gene are SEHNR and FQNEAQ (reference sequence). The ends were cut back, 1 base at V and 2 bases at J, with 8 bases in the middle. CDR3 length: 14 amino acids. Here the CDR3 reads CASSLGTQQETQYF. The sequenced CDR3 bases are TGTGCCAGCAGCTTAGGGACTCAACAAGAGACC.

Comment on this clone: The read is 3 residues too short to cover the CDR3 end, so that end is filled in from the germline J gene. The chain employs TRBV19 and TRBJ2-2; possible D gene TRBD2, 6 bases. The CDR3 spans 15 residues. V was shortened by 3 bases and J by 4 bases, with 12 bases between the two germline ends. Germline V lookup: CDR1 LNHDA, CDR2 SQIVND (reference sequence). Partial CDR3 DNA: TGTGCCAGTAGTATTTTTATGCGGGGCACCGGGGAG. It yields the protein CASSIFMRGTGE. The CDR3 reads in full as CASSIFMRGTGELFF.